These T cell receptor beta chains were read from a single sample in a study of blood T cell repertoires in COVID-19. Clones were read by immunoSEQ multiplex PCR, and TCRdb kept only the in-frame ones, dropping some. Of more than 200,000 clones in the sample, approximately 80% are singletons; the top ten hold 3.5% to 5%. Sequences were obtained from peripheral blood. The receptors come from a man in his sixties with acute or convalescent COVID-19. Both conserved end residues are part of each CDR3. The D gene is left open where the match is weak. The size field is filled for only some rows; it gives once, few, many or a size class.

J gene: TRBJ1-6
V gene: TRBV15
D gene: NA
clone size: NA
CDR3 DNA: TGTGCCACCAGCGGACAGTCTTATAATTCACCCCTCCACTTT
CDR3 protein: CATSGQSYNSPLHF

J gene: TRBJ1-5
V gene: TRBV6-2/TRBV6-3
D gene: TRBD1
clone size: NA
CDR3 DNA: TGTGCCAGCAGTTATAACCAGGGGGCAGGCAATCAGCCCCAGCATTTT
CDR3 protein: CASSYNQGAGNQPQHF

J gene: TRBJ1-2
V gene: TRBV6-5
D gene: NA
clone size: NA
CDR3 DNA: TGTGCCAGCAGGACCCAGGATACTAACTATGGCTACACCTTC
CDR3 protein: CASRTQDTNYGYTF

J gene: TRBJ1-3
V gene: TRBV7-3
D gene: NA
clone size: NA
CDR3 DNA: TGTGCCAGCAGCCCGGACATCTCTGGAAACACCATATATTTT
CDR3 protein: CASSPDISGNTIYF

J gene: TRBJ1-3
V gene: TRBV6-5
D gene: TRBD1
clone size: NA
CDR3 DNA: TGTGCCAGCAGTTACGGGACAGGGGGCCGGAACACCATATATTTT
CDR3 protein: CASSYGTGGRNTIYF

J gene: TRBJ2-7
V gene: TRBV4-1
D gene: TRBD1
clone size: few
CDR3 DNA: TGCGCCAGCAGCCTCGGGTGGACAGGGGGGAACGAGCAGTACTTC
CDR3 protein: CASSLGWTGGNEQYF

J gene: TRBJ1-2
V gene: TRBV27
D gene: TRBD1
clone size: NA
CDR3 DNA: TGTGCCAGCAGTATAGGGACAGGGAAGGGACCTTATGGCTACACCTTC
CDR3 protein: CASSIGTGKGPYGYTF

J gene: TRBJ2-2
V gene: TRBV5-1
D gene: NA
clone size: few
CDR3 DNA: TGCGCCAGCAGCCTAGAGGCAGGGCGGAGCACCGGGGAGCTGTTTTTT
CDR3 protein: CASSLEAGRSTGELFF

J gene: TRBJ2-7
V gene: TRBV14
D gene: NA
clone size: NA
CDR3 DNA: TGTGCCAGCAGCCAAACGCGAGTCGAGCAGTACTTC
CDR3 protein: CASSQTRVEQYF

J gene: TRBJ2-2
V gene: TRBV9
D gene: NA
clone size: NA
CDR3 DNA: TGTGCCAGCAGCGGAAGCGGAAACACCGGGGAGCTGTTTTTT
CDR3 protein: CASSGSGNTGELFF

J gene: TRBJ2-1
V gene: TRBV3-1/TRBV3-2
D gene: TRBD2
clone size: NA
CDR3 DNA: TGTGCCAGCGGACTAGTCGGTGAGCAGTTCTTC
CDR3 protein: CASGLVGEQFF

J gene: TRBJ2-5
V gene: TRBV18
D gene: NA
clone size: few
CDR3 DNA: TGTGCCAGCTCTAAAGGGGCGGGGCCCCAAGAGACCCAGTACTTC
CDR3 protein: CASSKGAGPQETQYF

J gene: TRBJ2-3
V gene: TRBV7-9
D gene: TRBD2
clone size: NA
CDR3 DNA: TGTGCCAGCAGCTCCGACCGGGGACTAACAAGTAGCACAGATACGCAGTATTTT
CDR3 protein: CASSSDRGLTSSTDTQYF

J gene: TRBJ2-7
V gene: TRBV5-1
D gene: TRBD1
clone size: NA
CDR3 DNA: TGCGCCAGCAGTCCGCGGGACAGGGGATCCTACGAGCAGTACTTC
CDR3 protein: CASSPRDRGSYEQYF

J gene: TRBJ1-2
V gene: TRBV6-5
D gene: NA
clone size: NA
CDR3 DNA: TGTGCCAGCGGCCCAGTCCCTAACTATGGCTACACCTTC
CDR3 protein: CASGPVPNYGYTF

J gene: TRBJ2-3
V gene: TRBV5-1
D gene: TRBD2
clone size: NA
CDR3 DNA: TGCGCCAGCAGCCCCATCTGGACTAGCGGGAGTGAAGATACGCAGTATTTT
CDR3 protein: CASSPIWTSGSEDTQYF

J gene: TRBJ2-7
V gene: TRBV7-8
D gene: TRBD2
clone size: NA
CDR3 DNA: TGTGCCAGCAGCTTCGGGACTAGCGGGGACTCCTACGAGCAGTACTTC
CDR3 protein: CASSFGTSGDSYEQYF

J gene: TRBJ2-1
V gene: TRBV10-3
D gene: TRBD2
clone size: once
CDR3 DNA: TGTGCCATCAGTGATGTTGGTAGCGGGAAGTACAATGAGCAGTTCTTC
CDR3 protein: CAISDVGSGKYNEQFF

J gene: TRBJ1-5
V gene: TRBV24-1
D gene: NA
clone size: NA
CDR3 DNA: TGTGCCACCAGTGGCTCAGGGTTCAATCAGCCCCAGCATTTT
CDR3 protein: CATSGSGFNQPQHF

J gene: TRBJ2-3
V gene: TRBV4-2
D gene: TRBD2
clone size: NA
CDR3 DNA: TGTGCCAGCAGCCTATCGGGACTAGCGGGAGGGCCATCAGATACGCAGTATTTT
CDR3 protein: CASSLSGLAGGPSDTQYF

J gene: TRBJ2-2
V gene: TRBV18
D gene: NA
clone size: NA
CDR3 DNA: TGTGCCAGCTCAGAAGGGACACTGAACACCGGGGAGCTGTTTTTT
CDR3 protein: CASSEGTLNTGELFF

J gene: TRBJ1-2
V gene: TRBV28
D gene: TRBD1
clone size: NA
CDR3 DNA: TGTGCCATCGAGGACAGGGTAGTGGACGGCTACACCTTC
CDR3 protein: CAIEDRVVDGYTF

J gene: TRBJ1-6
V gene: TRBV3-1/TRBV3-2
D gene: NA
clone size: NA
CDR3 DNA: TGTGCCAGCAGCCGCCCACCAGGGGCTAATTCACCCCTCCACTTT
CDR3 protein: CASSRPPGANSPLHF

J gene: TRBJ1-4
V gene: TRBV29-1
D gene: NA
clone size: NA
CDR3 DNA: TGCAGCGTTGAAGAGAGCGGATGGAGGCATGAAAAACTGTTTTTT
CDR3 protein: CSVEESGWRHEKLFF

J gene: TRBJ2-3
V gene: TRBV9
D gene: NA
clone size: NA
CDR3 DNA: TGTGCCAGCAGCGTAGGACTAGAGGGGAGCTCTAGCACAGATACGCAGTATTTT
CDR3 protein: CASSVGLEGSSSTDTQYF

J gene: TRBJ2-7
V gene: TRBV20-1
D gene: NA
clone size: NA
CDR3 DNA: TGCAGTGCTAGAGGGGAGGACGAGCAGTACTTC
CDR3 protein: CSARGEDEQYF

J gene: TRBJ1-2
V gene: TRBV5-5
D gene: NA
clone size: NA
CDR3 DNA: TGTGCCAGCAGCGTTAGGGGGTCGGACTATGGCTACACCTTC
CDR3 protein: CASSVRGSDYGYTF

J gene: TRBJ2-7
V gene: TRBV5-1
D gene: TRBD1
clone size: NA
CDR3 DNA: TGCGCCAGCAGCTTGGGGACAGGGGAAGACGAGCAGTACTTC
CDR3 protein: CASSLGTGEDEQYF

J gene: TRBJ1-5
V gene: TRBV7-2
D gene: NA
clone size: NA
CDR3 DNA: TGTGCCAGCAGCTTAGCTCATTCCGGGATAAATCAGCCCCAGCATTTT
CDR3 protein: CASSLAHSGINQPQHF

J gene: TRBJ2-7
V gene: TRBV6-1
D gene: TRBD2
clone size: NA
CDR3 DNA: TGTGCCAGCAGTGATTGGACTAGCGGGGACTACGAGCAGTACTTC
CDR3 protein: CASSDWTSGDYEQYF

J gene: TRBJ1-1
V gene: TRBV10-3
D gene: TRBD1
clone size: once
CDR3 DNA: TGTGCCATCAGGACGGACAGGGGAGAAAGGAACACTGAAGCTTTCTTT
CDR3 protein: CAIRTDRGERNTEAFF

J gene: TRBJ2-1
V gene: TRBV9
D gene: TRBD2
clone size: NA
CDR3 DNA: TGTGCCAGCAGCTTTACTAGCGGTTCCTACAATGAGCAGTTCTTC
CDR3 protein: CASSFTSGSYNEQFF

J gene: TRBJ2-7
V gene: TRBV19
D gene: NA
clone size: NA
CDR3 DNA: TGTGCCAGTAGTATGTGGACAGTGAGCTCCTACGAGCAGTACTTC
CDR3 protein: CASSMWTVSSYEQYF

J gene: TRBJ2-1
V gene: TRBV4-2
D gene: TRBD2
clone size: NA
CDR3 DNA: TGTGCCAGCAGCAACCTCCTAGCGGGGAACGGCAATGAGCAGTTCTTC
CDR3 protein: CASSNLLAGNGNEQFF

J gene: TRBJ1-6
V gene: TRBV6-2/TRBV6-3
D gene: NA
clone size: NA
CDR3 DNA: TGTGCCAGCAGTTACTCTGCGAGACAGAGCTCCTATAATTCACCCCTCCACTTT
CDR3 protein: CASSYSARQSSYNSPLHF

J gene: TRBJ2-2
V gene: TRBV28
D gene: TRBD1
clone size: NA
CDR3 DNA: TGTGCCAGCAGTTTACTTGGACAGGGGAAGAACACCGGGGAGCTGTTTTTT
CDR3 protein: CASSLLGQGKNTGELFF

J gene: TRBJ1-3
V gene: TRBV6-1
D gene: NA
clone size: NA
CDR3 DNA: TGTGCCAGCAGTGAACAGCGGGCCGGAAACACCATATATTTT
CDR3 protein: CASSEQRAGNTIYF

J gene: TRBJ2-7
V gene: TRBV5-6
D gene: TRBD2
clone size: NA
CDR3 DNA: TGTGCCAGCAGCTTAAGACTAGCGGTGGACGAGCAGTACTTC
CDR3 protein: CASSLRLAVDEQYF

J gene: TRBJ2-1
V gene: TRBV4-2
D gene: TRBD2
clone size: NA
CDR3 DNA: TGTGCCAGCAGCCAAGTGTCAGGGGGTGGGACTAGCGGCTACAATGAGCAGTTCTTC
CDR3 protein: CASSQVSGGGTSGYNEQFF

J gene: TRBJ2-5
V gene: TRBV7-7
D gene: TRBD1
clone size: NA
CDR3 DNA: TGTGCTAGCAGCTCGACAGGGGTTGCAGAGACCCAGTACTTC
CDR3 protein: CASSSTGVAETQYF

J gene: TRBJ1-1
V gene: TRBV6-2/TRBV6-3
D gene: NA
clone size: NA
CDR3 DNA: TGTGCCAGCAGTTATAGTGCTCTGAACACTGAAGCTTTCTTT
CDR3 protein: CASSYSALNTEAFF

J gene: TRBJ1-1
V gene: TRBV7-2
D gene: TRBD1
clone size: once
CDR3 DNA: TGTGCCAGCAGCCAGAGACAGGGGGAGGACACTGAAGCTTTCTTT
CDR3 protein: CASSQRQGEDTEAFF

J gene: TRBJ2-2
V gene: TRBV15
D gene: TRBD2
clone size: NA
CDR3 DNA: TGTGCCACCAGCAAGGACAGCGGACTAGCGGCGAACACCGGGGAGCTGTTTTTT
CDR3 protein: CATSKDSGLAANTGELFF

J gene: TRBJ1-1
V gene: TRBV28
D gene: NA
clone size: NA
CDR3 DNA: TGTGCCAGCACCCTACAGGGTGGAAACACTGAAGCTTTCTTT
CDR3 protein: CASTLQGGNTEAFF

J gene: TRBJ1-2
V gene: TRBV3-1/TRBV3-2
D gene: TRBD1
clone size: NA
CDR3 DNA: TGTGCCAGCAGCCACCCCGGGACAGAATATGGCTACACCTTC
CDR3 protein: CASSHPGTEYGYTF

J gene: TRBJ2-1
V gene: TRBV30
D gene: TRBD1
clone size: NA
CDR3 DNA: TGTGCCTGGGGAGGACAGGTCAACAATGAGCAGTTCTTC
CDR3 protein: CAWGGQVNNEQFF

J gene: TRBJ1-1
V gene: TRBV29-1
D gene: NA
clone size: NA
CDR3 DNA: TGCAGCGTTGCCCCAGACACCATGAACACTGAAGCTTTCTTT
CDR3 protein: CSVAPDTMNTEAFF

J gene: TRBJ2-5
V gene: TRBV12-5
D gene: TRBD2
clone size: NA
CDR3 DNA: TGTGCTAGTGGAGCCGCCGGGACTAGCGGGATAAGCGAGACCCAGTACTTC
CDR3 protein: CASGAAGTSGISETQYF

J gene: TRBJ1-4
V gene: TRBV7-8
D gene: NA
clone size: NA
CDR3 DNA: TGTGCCAGCAGCCAGGAGGCAAGTTTTAATGAAAAACTGTTTTTT
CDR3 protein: CASSQEASFNEKLFF

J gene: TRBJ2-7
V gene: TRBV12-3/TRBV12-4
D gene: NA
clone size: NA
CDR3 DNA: TGTGCCAGCAGTCGGACATTCGACGAGCAGTACTTC
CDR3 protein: CASSRTFDEQYF

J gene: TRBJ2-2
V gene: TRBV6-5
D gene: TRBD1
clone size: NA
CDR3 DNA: TGTGCCAGCAGGAAGGACAGGGCAACCGGGGAGCTGTTTTTT
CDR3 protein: CASRKDRATGELFF

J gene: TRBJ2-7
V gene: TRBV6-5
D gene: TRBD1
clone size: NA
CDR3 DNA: TGTGCCAGCAGTTACACGCAGGGGGCGACGTACTTC
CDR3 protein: CASSYTQGATYF

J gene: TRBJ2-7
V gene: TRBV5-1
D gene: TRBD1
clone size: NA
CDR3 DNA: TGCGCCAGCAGCTTTGGTCCGAGACAGGGAGCCTACGAGCAGTACTTC
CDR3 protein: CASSFGPRQGAYEQYF

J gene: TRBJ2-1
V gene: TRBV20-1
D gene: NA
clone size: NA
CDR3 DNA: TGCAGTGCTAGAGATTATAGTGAGCAGTTCTTC
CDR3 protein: CSARDYSEQFF